Following are 4 T cell receptor beta chains from one sample sequenced in a study of tumor-infiltrating lymphocytes in oesophageal squamous cell carcinoma. MiXCR, applied by TCRdb to the PCR reads, yields one record per CDR3 protein. The table has more than 10,000 distinct CDR3 sequences, roughly half seen once. Sequencing used esophageal tumor tissue. The receptors shown here come from a male donor with esophageal squamous cell carcinoma.

The V call is TRBV6-1, the J call TRBJ1-1; 11 nucleotides line up with TRBD2. The end of the DNA is better explained by TRBJ2-1, so the J call may be wrong. The V gene's germline CDR1 is MNHNS and CDR2 SASEGT. The CDR3 spans 15 residues. The CDR3 nucleotides read TGTGCCAGCAGTGTCGGTAGCGGGGGGGCGGATGAGCAGTTCTTC. It encodes CASSVGSGGADEQFF.

This chain uses TRBV5-1 with TRBJ1-2; 7 positions agree with TRBD1. This CDR3 contains 17 residues. Per germline, CDR1 SGHRS and CDR2 YFSETQ. V dropped 3 bases and J dropped 0; count of bases not matched to a gene: 11. The CDR3 is CASSSSGRQGPNYGYTF. CDR3 nucleotide sequence: TGCGCCAGCAGCTCGTCGGGAAGACAGGGACCTAACTATGGCTACACCTTC.

The chain carries TRBV11-2 and TRBJ2-5; 8 nucleotides line up with TRBD2. V shed 1 base and J 2 bases; nucleotides not matched to a gene: 6. The CDR3 is made up of 16 amino acids. Germline V gene lookup returns CDR1 SGHAT and CDR2 FQNNGV. The CDR3 sequence: CASSLAPSGSQETQYF. The CDR3 DNA is TGTGCCAGCAGCTTAGCCCCTAGCGGGTCGCAAGAGACCCAGTACTTC. The variable domain in full, with the rest retrieved from reference TRBV11-2 and TRBJ2-5, is EAGVAQSPRYKIIEKRQSVAFWCNPISGHATLYWYQQILGQGPKLLIQFQNNGVVDDSQLPKDRFSAERLKGVDSTLKIQPAKLEDSAVYLCASSLAPSGSQETQYFGPGTRLLVL.

This clonotype was seen only once. Germline is not matched at one junction end, which may reflect a read error. The gene calls are TRBV7-3 and TRBJ2-7; D not resolved. The CDR3 totals 14 residues. Germline V gene sequence: CDR1 SGHTA, CDR2 FQGTGA. The CDR3 nucleotides are TGTGCCAGCAGCTTTGCCGAGACGAATTCACCCCTCCACTTC. Residues: CASSFAETNSPLHF.